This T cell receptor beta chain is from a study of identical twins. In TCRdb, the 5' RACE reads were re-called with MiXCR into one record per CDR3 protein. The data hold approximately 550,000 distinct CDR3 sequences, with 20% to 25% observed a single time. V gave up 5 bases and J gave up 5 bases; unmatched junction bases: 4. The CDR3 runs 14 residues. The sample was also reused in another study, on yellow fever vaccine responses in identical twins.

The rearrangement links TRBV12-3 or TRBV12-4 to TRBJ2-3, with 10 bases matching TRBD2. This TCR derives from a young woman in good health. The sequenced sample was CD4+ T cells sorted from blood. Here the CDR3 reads CASSERGGVDTQYF. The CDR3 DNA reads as TGTGCCAGCAGTGAGCGGGGGGGGGTAGATACGCAGTATTTT.